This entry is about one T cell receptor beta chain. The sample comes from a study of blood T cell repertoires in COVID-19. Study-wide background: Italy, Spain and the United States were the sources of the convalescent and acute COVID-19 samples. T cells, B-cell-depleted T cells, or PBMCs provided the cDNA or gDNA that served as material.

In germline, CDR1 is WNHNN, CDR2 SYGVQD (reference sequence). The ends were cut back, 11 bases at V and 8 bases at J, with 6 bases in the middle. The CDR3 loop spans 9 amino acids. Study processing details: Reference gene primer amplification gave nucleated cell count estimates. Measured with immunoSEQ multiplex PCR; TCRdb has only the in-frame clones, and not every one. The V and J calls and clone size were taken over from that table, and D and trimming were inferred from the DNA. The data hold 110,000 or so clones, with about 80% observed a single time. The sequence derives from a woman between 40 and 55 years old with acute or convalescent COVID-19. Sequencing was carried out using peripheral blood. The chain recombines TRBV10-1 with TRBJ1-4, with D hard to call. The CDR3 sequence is CAGGEKLFF. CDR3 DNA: TGCGCCGGCGGGGAAAAACTGTTTTTT.